Following are 13 T cell receptor beta chains from one sample sequenced in a study of PD-1 blockade in classical Hodgkin lymphoma. The sample's time point: newly diagnosed, previously untreated cHL patient sample. Starting with thawed PBMCs, CD4+ T cells were purified by magnetic negative selection. Some clones are missing from TCRdb's copy, which holds only in-frame ones; the method was immunoSEQ multiplex PCR. The sample lists around 21,000 clones; 90% were seen once. The material sequenced was CD4+ T cells from blood. These receptors came from a human donor with classical Hodgkin lymphoma.

This clone came up a few times. The chain joins TRBV5-4 to TRBJ1-3; no reliable D call. The germline CDR1 and CDR2 sequences are SGHNT and YYREEE (reference sequence). The CDR3 covers 13 residues. Trimming left V 3 bases short and J 0 bases short, with 4 bases between. The CDR3: CASSWDSGNTIYF. The CDR3 DNA reads as TGTGCCAGCAGCTGGGACTCTGGAAACACCATATATTTT.

The chain recombines TRBV18 with TRBJ2-7, with D hard to call. Trimming left V 2 bases short and J 4 bases short, with 6 bases between. The CDR3 has 12 amino acids. The germline V gene encodes CDR1 KGHSH and CDR2 LQKENI. The CDR3 DNA sequence: TGTGCCAGCTCACCAGGGTCTTACGAGCAGTACTTC. Amino acid sequence: CASSPGSYEQYF.

This chain joins TRBV7-9 and TRBJ2-3; no clear D gene. Germline V gives CDR1 SEHNR, CDR2 FQNEAQ (reference sequence). V lost 3 bases to trimming and J lost 3 bases, with 7 bases between them. The CDR3 extends over 13 amino acids. This chain's CDR3 is CASSFKLTDTQYF. In DNA, the CDR3 is TGTGCCAGCAGCTTTAAACTGACAGATACGCAGTATTTT.

The gene calls are TRBV5-1 and TRBJ2-3; 8 nucleotides match TRBD2. Germline values: CDR1 SGHRS, CDR2 YFSETQ. With V trimmed by 3 bases and J by 1 base, 4 bases remained unmatched. The CDR3 loop spans 15 amino acids. The CDR3 DNA follows: TGCGCCAGCAGCTCCGGGGGGGGCCGCACAGATACGCAGTATTTT. Residues: CASSSGGGRTDTQYF.

V usage is TRBV7-2 and J usage is TRBJ2-2; TRBD2 might be the D (6 bases). V lost 0 bases and J 2 bases, leaving 10 bases between the germline ends. CDR3 size: 16 residues. Germline V CDR1 and CDR2: SGHTA, FQGNSA. The CDR3 here is CASSLAGTYNTGELFF. Here the CDR3 DNA reads TGTGCCAGCAGCTTAGCTGGGACTTACAACACCGGGGAGCTGTTTTTT.

The V call is TRBV29-1, the J call TRBJ1-1, with 9 bases identical to TRBD1. J was trimmed by 1 base and V by 7 bases; bases with no gene match: 4. The CDR3 length is 13 residues. Germline-derived CDR1 and CDR2 are SQVTM and ANQGSEA. The CDR3 protein is CSAGQGPNTEAFF. The CDR3 DNA reads as TGCAGCGCAGGACAGGGGCCGAACACTGAAGCTTTCTTT.

The chain recombines TRBV7-2 with TRBJ2-7; D uncertain. CDR1 is SGHTA and CDR2 is FQGNSA in the germline V gene. This CDR3 has 14 residues. V was trimmed by 0 bases and J by 2 bases, leaving 8 bases between them. The CDR3 loop is CASSLAAGTYEQYF. The CDR3 DNA reads TGTGCCAGCAGCTTAGCAGCTGGGACCTACGAGCAGTACTTC.

The rearrangement links TRBV30 to TRBJ1-1, with unresolved D. Trimming left V 0 bases short and J 1 base short, with 6 bases between. The CDR3 spans 13 residues. Germline CDR1 is GTSNPN and CDR2 is SVGIG (reference sequence). The CDR3 loop reads CAWSVDANTEAFF. Written as DNA, the CDR3 is TGTGCCTGGAGTGTAGATGCGAACACTGAAGCTTTCTTT.

The rearrangement uses TRBV11-2 and TRBJ2-3; 11 bases fit TRBD2. The germline V gene encodes CDR1 SGHAT and CDR2 FQNNGV. V dropped 2 bases and J dropped 12; count of bases not matched to a gene: 7. The CDR3 contains 14 residues. DNA for the CDR3: TGTGCCAGCAGCTTAACCCTAGCGGGGGGTGGCCAGTATTTT. Translated, it gives CASSLTLAGGGQYF.

This CDR3 reads CASGIGTRGDEQFF. CDR3 DNA: TGCGCCAGCGGAATCGGGACAAGAGGCGATGAGCAGTTCTTC. This rearrangement joins TRBV5-1 to TRBJ2-1, with D possibly being TRBD1 (6 bases). V lost 7 bases and J 8 bases, leaving 19 bases between the germline ends. Germline CDR1 reads SGHRS; CDR2 reads YFSETQ. This CDR3 has 14 residues.

The V and J genes are TRBV18 and TRBJ2-5; D may be TRBD1 (5 bases). The V end lost 3 bases, the J end lost 5 bases, and 16 bases lay between the germline ends. Germline values: CDR1 KGHSH, CDR2 LQKENI. This CDR3 contains 15 residues. The CDR3 region has the DNA TGTGCCAGCTCACCGCCGACCTGGGGCAGGGAGACCCAGTACTTC. Protein product: CASSPPTWGRETQYF.

This sequence joins TRBV30 and TRBJ1-2; D is undetermined. V lost 0 bases and J 3 bases, leaving 11 bases between the germline ends. The CDR3 totals 14 residues. Germline assignment: CDR1 GTSNPN and CDR2 SVGIG (reference sequence). The CDR3 region has the DNA TGTGCCTGGAGTGTAAAGGGAGAAGACTATGGCTACACCTTC. Translated, it gives CAWSVKGEDYGYTF.

The gene calls are TRBV19 and TRBJ1-5; TRBD1 matches 8 bases. This CDR3 comprises 14 residues. The trim removed 8 bases at V and 7 bases at J, leaving 10 bases unmatched. Germline V lookup: CDR1 LNHDA, CDR2 SQIVND (reference sequence). The CDR3 DNA sequence: TGTGCCAGTGAACCGACAGGGGCAATGCAGCCCCAGCATTTT. Protein: CASEPTGAMQPQHF.